A single sample gave rise to the 30 T cell receptor beta chains below, sequenced in a study of T cell responses to AZD1222 COVID-19 vaccine. Repertoires were generated with immunoSEQ multiplex PCR, while TCRdb's copy carries only in-frame clones and drops some. The table includes 100,000 to 150,000 clones, about nine tenths detected once. Sequenced material: peripheral blood, taken on day 0 of AZD1222 vaccination. The receptors derive from an adult in good health.

This clone was seen a handful of times. The CDR3 is CASSVGPNQPQHF. As DNA, the CDR3 is TGTGCCAGCAGTGTTGGTCCTAATCAGCCCCAGCATTTT. The chain couples TRBV7-2 to TRBJ1-5; D is unclear. The CDR3 contains 13 residues. V lost 6 bases and J 4 bases, leaving 10 bases between the germline ends. CDR1 and CDR2 (germline): SGHTA, FQGNSA. Filled out from reference TRBV7-2 and TRBJ1-5, the complete variable domain reads GAGVSQSPSNKVTEKGKDVELRCDPISGHTALYWYRQSLGQGLEFLIYFQGNSAPDKSGLPSDRFSAERTGGSVSTLTIQRTQQEDSAVYLCASSVGPNQPQHFGDGTRLSIL.

The chain has TRBV2 and TRBJ2-1, with TRBD1 identical over 7 bases. Per the germline V gene, CDR1 is SNHLY and CDR2 is FYNNEI. The CDR3 has 15 amino acids. The V and J ends lost 8 bases and 5 bases, in that order; junction bases with no gene match: 12. The CDR3 region is CASSRRGRPDNEQFF. CDR3 sequence (DNA): TGTGCCAGCTCAAGAAGGGGGCGGCCAGACAATGAGCAGTTCTTC.

The J gene is TRBJ1-1, the V gene TRBV6-2 or TRBV6-3; D gene ambiguous. The CDR3 has 13 amino acids. The germline V and J ends were trimmed by 6 bases and 1 base, with 9 bases remaining between them. The germline V gene has CDR1 MNHEY and CDR2 SVGEGT. The CDR3, as DNA: TGTGCCAGCAGCCTTCGACGGAACACTGAAGCTTTCTTT. Translation gives CASSLRRNTEAFF.

The genes are TRBV3-1 (or the pseudogene TRBV3-2) and TRBJ2-1; perhaps D is TRBD1 or TRBD2 (5 bases each). The CDR3 is made up of 19 amino acids. CDR1 is LGHDT, CDR2 YNNKEL, per germline (reference sequence). V gave up 2 bases and J gave up 7 bases, with 27 bases separating them. The CDR3, as DNA: TGTGCCAGCAGCCAACCAACCATACGTCGGGGCTCATTCCTTAATGAGCAGTTCTTC. It is translated as CASSQPTIRRGSFLNEQFF.

The chain is built from TRBV20-1 and TRBJ1-1, with D unclear. Trimming took 3 bases from V and 0 from J, leaving 5 bases between them. The CDR3 consists of 12 residues. The germline CDR1 and CDR2 sequences are DFQATT and SNEGSKA (reference sequence). CDR3 in DNA: TGCAGTGCTAGTCACGTGAACACTGAAGCTTTCTTT. Amino acid sequence: CSASHVNTEAFF.

The gene calls are TRBV2 and TRBJ1-2; TRBD1 might be the D (5 bases). Trimming removed 7 bases from V and 2 bases from J, with 11 bases in between. This CDR3 is built from 13 residues. From germline, CDR1 is SNHLY and CDR2 FYNNEI. CDR3 loop: CASTLTENYGYTF. The CDR3 DNA follows: TGTGCCAGCACCTTGACAGAGAACTATGGCTACACCTTC.

This clone has just one count. CDR3 loop: CASSLGQPQVGTDTQYF. The DNA for the CDR3 is TGTGCCAGCAGTTTGGGACAGCCCCAAGTGGGCACAGATACGCAGTATTTT. The V and J genes are TRBV28 and TRBJ2-3; 7 bases agree with TRBD1. V was pared by 3 bases and J by 1 base, with 10 bases of the junction left unmatched. This CDR3 region has 17 residues. Germline V gene lookup returns CDR1 MDHEN and CDR2 SYDVKM.

The CDR3 protein is CATSRPGNEKLFF. CDR3 nucleotides: TGTGCCACCAGTCGGCCGGGGAATGAAAAACTGTTTTTT. The chain recombines TRBV24-1 with TRBJ1-4; D remains unclear. The germline V and J ends were trimmed by 6 bases and 5 bases, with 9 bases remaining between them. CDR1 and CDR2 from the germline V gene are KGHDR and SFDVKD. The length of the CDR3 is 13 residues.

This clone was counted between two and nine times. The chain has TRBV11-3 and TRBJ2-1, with 7 bases that match TRBD2. J gave up 3 bases and V 3 bases, and 5 bases lay outside the gene matches. Germline lookup yields CDR1 SGHNT and CDR2 YENEEA. The CDR3 covers 15 residues. CDR3 in amino acids: CASSLGGRIYNEQFF. The DNA of the CDR3 is TGTGCCAGCAGCTTGGGAGGGCGGATCTACAATGAGCAGTTCTTC.

The chain has TRBV2 and TRBJ2-4; TRBD2 is a possible D gene (5 bases). This CDR3 has 13 residues. The germline V and J ends were trimmed by 7 bases and 7 bases, with 14 bases remaining between them. Germline V gene data show CDR1 as SNHLY and CDR2 as FYNNEI. The chain's CDR3 is CASTSLRGNIQYF. CDR3 in DNA: TGTGCCAGCACTAGTTTGAGAGGGAACATTCAGTACTTC.

The chain links TRBV28 to TRBJ1-2; no clear D gene. This CDR3 has 13 amino acids. Germline V gene sequence: CDR1 MDHEN, CDR2 SYDVKM. Trimming took off 4 bases at V and 0 bases at J, with 6 bases between the two ends. CDR3 protein: CASSYKTNYGYTF. The CDR3 nucleotides read TGTGCCAGCAGTTATAAGACTAACTATGGCTACACCTTC.

The chain recombines TRBV7-9 with TRBJ1-1, with D hard to call. V gave up 0 bases and J gave up 1 base, with 6 bases separating them. This CDR3 spans 14 amino acids. Germline V lookup: CDR1 SEHNR, CDR2 FQNEAQ (reference sequence). The DNA for the CDR3 is TGTGCCAGCAGCTTAGCGCATAGGAACACTGAAGCTTTCTTT. It is translated as CASSLAHRNTEAFF.

The chain is built from TRBV18 and TRBJ2-7; D is possibly TRBD2 (5 bases). This CDR3 is 15 amino acids long. The germline gives CDR1 KGHSH, CDR2 LQKENI. V was clipped by 1 base and J by 3 bases, with 13 bases between them. The CDR3 is CASSPQKGVLYEQYF. In nucleotides, the CDR3 is TGTGCCAGCTCACCACAAAAGGGAGTACTCTACGAGCAGTACTTC.

The rearrangement links TRBV29-1 to TRBJ2-5, with D perhaps assigned TRBD1 or TRBD2 (6 bases each). V lost 8 bases to trimming and J lost 2 bases, with 21 bases between them. The germline gives CDR1 SQVTM, CDR2 ANQGSEA. The CDR3 length is 15 residues. The CDR3 here is CSSGGPSTGQETQYF. In DNA, the CDR3 is TGCAGCTCCGGGGGCCCGAGTACGGGTCAAGAGACCCAGTACTTC.

This clone was recorded a few times. This chain links TRBV7-9 with TRBJ1-4; TRBD1 might be the D (6 bases). This CDR3 contains 16 residues. Trimming removed 5 bases at V and 0 bases at J, with 13 bases between. Germline CDR1 and CDR2: SEHNR and FQNEAQ (reference sequence). The CDR3 DNA reads TGTGCCAGCAGCCGCGGGACAATTGCAACTAATGAAAAACTGTTTTTT. Translated, it gives CASSRGTIATNEKLFF.

This clone has a single count. The V call is TRBV6-5, the J call TRBJ2-3, with 7 bases that match TRBD2. V gave up 8 bases and J gave up 1 base; unmatched junction bases: 6. CDR3 length equals 14 residues. Germline values: CDR1 MNHEY, CDR2 SVGAGI. The CDR3 protein is CASRSGVGTDTQYF. The DNA for the CDR3 is TGTGCCAGCCGAAGCGGGGTAGGCACAGATACGCAGTATTTT.

The gene calls are TRBV3-1 (or the pseudogene TRBV3-2) and TRBJ2-2; no definite D call. The germline CDR1 and CDR2 sequences are LGHDT and YNNKEL (reference sequence). Trimming left V 0 bases short and J 7 bases short, with 9 bases between. This CDR3 contains 14 residues. The CDR3 is CASSQDNRYGELFF. The CDR3 nucleotides are TGTGCCAGCAGCCAAGATAATCGCTACGGGGAGCTGTTTTTT.

A note on this clone: Mismatch with germline at one junction end may stem from a read error. The chain joins TRBV29-1 to TRBJ2-3, with 10 bases identical to TRBD2. CDR1 SQVTM and CDR2 ANQGSEA come from the germline V gene. This CDR3 is built from 14 residues. CDR3 sequence reads: CSVEAGGRADTQYF. DNA of the CDR3: TGCAGCGTGGAAGCGGGGGGGCGTGCAGATACGCAGTATTTT.

This chain links TRBV6-2 or TRBV6-3 with TRBJ1-2, with D perhaps matching TRBD1 (5 bases). The germline gives CDR1 MNHEY, CDR2 SVGEGT. The CDR3 runs 14 residues. V was cut by 6 bases and J by 6 bases, with 17 bases left in between. The chain's CDR3 is CASSRTSGGDGYTF. Written as DNA, the CDR3 is TGTGCCAGCAGCCGCACTTCGGGAGGGGATGGCTACACCTTC.

J is TRBJ1-5 and V is TRBV7-2, with unresolved D. Germline V gives CDR1 SGHTA, CDR2 FQGNSA. The CDR3 length is 15 residues. The V and J ends lost 1 base and 1 base respectively, with 8 bases between them. The CDR3 spells CASSLGPESNQPQHF. Here the CDR3 DNA reads TGTGCCAGCAGCTTAGGGCCAGAAAGCAATCAGCCCCAGCATTTT.

V gene TRBV3-1 (or the pseudogene TRBV3-2) combines with J gene TRBJ1-2; unclear D gene. V lost 0 bases and J 3 bases, leaving 8 bases between the germline ends. The germline gives CDR1 LGHDT, CDR2 YNNKEL (reference sequence). The length of the CDR3 is 14 residues. CDR3 bases: TGTGCCAGCAGCCAAGAAGGCGTACACTATGGCTACACCTTC. Its protein product is CASSQEGVHYGYTF.

The rearrangement joins TRBV7-3 to TRBJ2-3; 11 nucleotides line up with TRBD2. Per germline, CDR1 SGHTA and CDR2 FQGTGA. V trimming: 2 bases; J trimming: 6 bases; junction bases outside the gene matches: 7. The CDR3 is 16 amino acids. CDR3 in amino acids: CASSLRTSGGEDTQYF. The CDR3 nucleotides are TGTGCCAGCAGCTTACGCACTAGCGGGGGCGAGGATACGCAGTATTTT.

In DNA form, the CDR3 reads TGTGCCAGCAGCCCCCAGGGGGGGACCTCTGAAGCTTTCTTT. Its translation is CASSPQGGTSEAFF. V gene TRBV7-9 combines with J gene TRBJ1-1; 7 bases are shared with TRBD1. With V trimmed by 5 bases and J by 6 bases, 9 bases remained unmatched. The CDR3 runs to 14 residues. Germline V lookup: CDR1 SEHNR, CDR2 FQNEAQ (reference sequence).

Note on this clone: The junction and the germline gene differ at one end; a read error may be behind it. The J gene is TRBJ2-2, the V gene TRBV15; D is perhaps TRBD1 or TRBD2 (5 bases each). The germline CDR1 and CDR2 sequences are LNHNV and YYDKDF (reference sequence). The CDR3 covers 17 residues. The CDR3 is CATGRDRGRVKDGELFF. Written as DNA, the CDR3 is TGTGCCACCGGCAGAGATCGGGGCAGGGTAAAAGACGGGGAGCTGTTTTTT.

The gene calls are TRBV10-3 and TRBJ1-1; a weak D match, TRBD1 (5 bases). Trimming cost V 4 bases and J 11 bases, with 11 bases left between them. Germline-derived CDR1 and CDR2 are ENHRY and SYGVKD. There are 11 residues in the CDR3. This chain's CDR3 is CAISAPGFAFF. The CDR3 DNA sequence: TGTGCCATCAGTGCCCCAGGGTTTGCTTTCTTT.

The V call is TRBV5-4, the J call TRBJ2-5, with D unresolved. Germline V gene sequence: CDR1 SGHNT, CDR2 YYREEE (reference sequence). V lost 0 bases and J lost 4, with 10 bases in between. CDR3 length: 14 amino acids. The CDR3, as DNA: TGTGCCAGCAGCTTGGGGATAGGGCCAGAGACCCAGTACTTC. Residues: CASSLGIGPETQYF.

The rearrangement links TRBV7-8 to TRBJ1-1, with 9 bases lining up with TRBD1. Per the germline V gene, CDR1 is SGHVS and CDR2 is FQNEAQ. V lost 5 bases and J lost 6; bases outside the gene matches: 7. The CDR3 consists of 14 residues. The CDR3 loop reads CASSVDRGVAEAFF. In DNA form, the CDR3 reads TGTGCCAGCAGCGTGGACAGGGGAGTGGCTGAAGCTTTCTTT.

The V gene is TRBV3-1 (or the pseudogene TRBV3-2), the J gene TRBJ1-4; no clear D. In germline, CDR1 is LGHDT, CDR2 YNNKEL (reference sequence). V lost 4 bases to trimming and J lost 0 bases, with 9 bases between them. The CDR3 runs to 15 residues. This CDR3 reads CASSPRPTTNEKLFF. As DNA, the CDR3 is TGTGCCAGCAGCCCTCGACCGACAACTAATGAAAAACTGTTTTTT.

The chain carries TRBV5-8 and TRBJ1-6; perhaps TRBD1 as D (6 bases). Between the trimmed V and J ends, which lost 4 bases and 15 bases, there was a span of 17 bases. Per the germline V gene, CDR1 is SGHTS and CDR2 is YDEGEE. CDR3 length: 13 residues. The CDR3 coding sequence is TGTGCCAGCAGCCCAGGGACACGGGAAGGCCTCCACTTT. Translation gives CASSPGTREGLHF.

V is TRBV10-2 and J is TRBJ1-5; D gene ambiguous. The V gene lost 6 bases and the J gene lost 2 bases, with 11 bases spanning the gap. The germline V gene encodes CDR1 WSHSY and CDR2 SAAADI. The CDR3 spans 14 residues. The CDR3 sequence is CASRGSGGNQPQHF. The CDR3 bases are TGCGCCAGCAGGGGGAGCGGGGGCAATCAGCCCCAGCATTTT.